The 25 T cell receptor beta chains reported below all come from one sample, sequenced in a study of shared clonotypes between healthy human individuals. Libraries were prepared by immunoSEQ multiplex PCR; TCRdb keeps only in-frame clonotypes and omits some of them. The sample contains some 2.1 million clones, 90% to 95% of which appear only once. Terminally differentiated effector memory CD45RA+ cells were excluded from the naive CD8 cells, which were CD45RO-negative and positively selected for CCR7. Sequenced material: naive CD8+ T cells from PBMCs. Receptors were obtained from a young man in good health. Some clones in this sample may be carry-over from other donors' samples.

The chain combines TRBV4-3 with TRBJ1-3; D is unresolved. The CDR3 extends over 15 amino acids. The V gene lost 0 bases and the J gene lost 2 bases, with 8 bases spanning the gap. Germline V gives CDR1 LGHNA, CDR2 YSLEER. The CDR3 loop is CASSQDIGTGNTIYF. The CDR3 nucleotides are TGCGCCAGCAGCCAAGATATTGGAACTGGAAACACCATATATTTT.

The V call is TRBV7-4, the J call TRBJ1-1; the match to TRBD1 covers 9 bases. Germline CDR1 reads SGHVT; CDR2 reads SQSDAQ. The V gene end was trimmed by 5 bases and the J gene end by 5 bases; junction bases not matched to a gene: 15. CDR3 length: 17 residues. The CDR3 DNA sequence: TGTGCCAGCAGCCCCCGGGGGCCGGACAGGGGTGGGACTGAAGCTTTCTTT. Translation gives CASSPRGPDRGGTEAFF.

The V gene is TRBV27, the J gene TRBJ1-1, with 10 bases matching TRBD1. V was pared by 5 bases and J by 3 bases, with 12 bases of the junction left unmatched. Germline lookup yields CDR1 MNHEY and CDR2 SMNVEV (reference sequence). The CDR3 has 17 amino acids. The CDR3 reads CASSPYPDRGRDTEAFF. DNA of the CDR3: TGTGCCAGCAGTCCATATCCAGACAGGGGGCGGGACACTGAAGCTTTCTTT.

The V gene is TRBV4-2, the J gene TRBJ2-2; D gene uncertain. V was pared by 8 bases and J by 7 bases, with 11 bases between. Germline V gene lookup returns CDR1 LGHNA and CDR2 YNFKEQ. CDR3 size: 12 residues. The CDR3 region has the DNA TGTGCCAGCCTCCCGTGGGTCGGGGAGCTGTTTTTT. It encodes CASLPWVGELFF.

The chain recombines TRBV6-6 with TRBJ1-1; D call uncertain. The ends were cut back, 1 base at V and 7 bases at J, with 16 bases in the middle. Germline lookup yields CDR1 MNHNY and CDR2 SVGAGI (reference sequence). The CDR3 has 15 residues. The CDR3: CASSYFGEKEVEAFF. For the CDR3, the DNA is TGTGCCAGCAGTTACTTCGGGGAAAAAGAGGTTGAAGCTTTCTTT.

This chain uses TRBV5-1 with TRBJ1-1; possible D gene TRBD1, 6 bases. Trimming shortened V by 0 bases and J by 4 bases, and 16 bases separated the two germline ends. The germline gives CDR1 SGHRS, CDR2 YFSETQ. The CDR3 is 16 amino acids. CDR3 DNA sequence: TGCGCCAGCAGCTTGGGGTGGGGAGGGGGATCCACTGAAGCTTTCTTT. Translated, it gives CASSLGWGGGSTEAFF.

This chain connects TRBV7-9 to TRBJ1-4, with 8 nucleotides matching TRBD1. The germline gives CDR1 SEHNR, CDR2 FQNEAQ (reference sequence). CDR3 size: 14 residues. V gave up 5 bases and J gave up 6 bases; unmatched junction bases: 5. The CDR3 region is CASSQDRVHEKLFF. CDR3 coding DNA: TGTGCCAGCAGCCAGGACAGGGTACATGAAAAACTGTTTTTT.

The V call is TRBV27, the J call TRBJ2-5, with a possible D match to TRBD2 (5 bases). From germline, CDR1 is MNHEY and CDR2 SMNVEV (reference sequence). Trimming removed 3 bases from V and 2 bases from J, with 16 bases in between. This CDR3 is 16 amino acids long. The CDR3 region is CASSLVPGRGQETQYF. Here the CDR3 DNA reads TGTGCCAGCAGTTTGGTGCCCGGGCGAGGGCAAGAGACCCAGTACTTC.

CDR3 residues: CASSLYDGGNTIYF. The CDR3 DNA sequence: TGTGCCAGCAGCTTATACGACGGTGGAAACACCATATATTTT. The genes are TRBV11-2 and TRBJ1-3; no firm D call. In germline, CDR1 is SGHAT, CDR2 FQNNGV. This CDR3 comprises 14 residues. Deletions cut 2 bases from V and 3 bases from J, with 8 bases between.

The chain couples TRBV4-2 to TRBJ2-7; D is undetermined. Germline CDR1 reads LGHNA; CDR2 reads YNFKEQ. This CDR3 has 18 amino acids. Between the trimmed V and J ends, which lost 1 base and 1 base, there was a span of 20 bases. In DNA form, the CDR3 reads TGTGCCAGCAGCCAAGGACCGGCCCAGAACCTCCCATCCTACGAGCAGTACTTC. It yields the protein CASSQGPAQNLPSYEQYF.

This sequence joins TRBV9 and TRBJ2-5; 9 nucleotides match TRBD1. Germline CDR1 is SGDLS and CDR2 is YYNGEE. Trimming cost V 4 bases and J 8 bases; bases outside gene matches: 6. This CDR3 spans 13 amino acids. CDR3 coding DNA: TGTGCCAGCAGCCCTCCGGGACAGGGTACCCAGTACTTC. The encoded protein is CASSPPGQGTQYF.

DNA of the CDR3: TGTGCCAGCAGAGGAGACGGGGAGCTGTTTTTT. Amino acid sequence: CASRGDGELFF. The chain combines TRBV9 with TRBJ2-2; no reliable D call. With 5 bases removed from V and 7 bases from J, the gap between germline ends came to 6 bases. This CDR3 is built from 11 residues. Germline values: CDR1 SGDLS, CDR2 YYNGEE.

This clone was recorded once. This chain links TRBV30 with TRBJ2-4, with no clear D. V lost 4 bases to trimming and J lost 3 bases, with 7 bases between them. The germline V gene has CDR1 GTSNPN and CDR2 SVGIG (reference sequence). The CDR3 length is 12 residues. The CDR3, as DNA: TGTGCCTGGACCGACGGCAAAAACATTCAGTACTTC. It is translated as CAWTDGKNIQYF.

The chain combines TRBV27 with TRBJ2-4; TRBD1 aligns across 10 bases. The germline V gene encodes CDR1 MNHEY and CDR2 SMNVEV (reference sequence). V was pared by 10 bases and J by 6 bases, with 3 bases of the junction left unmatched. The CDR3 spans 12 residues. The CDR3 here is CATRQGANIQYF. CDR3 in DNA: TGTGCCACCAGACAGGGGGCAAACATTCAGTACTTC.

The J gene is TRBJ2-3, the V gene TRBV27; 12 nucleotides agree with TRBD2. Germline-derived CDR1 and CDR2 are MNHEY and SMNVEV (reference sequence). J lost 2 bases, V lost 4 bases, and 1 base had no gene match. The CDR3 has 15 amino acids. Here the CDR3 reads CASSWTSGTTDTQYF. DNA of the CDR3: TGTGCCAGCAGTTGGACTAGCGGGACCACAGATACGCAGTATTTT.

The chain employs TRBV4-1 and TRBJ1-2, with 7 bases identical to TRBD1. The junction had 12 bases not matched to a gene; V was cut back by 0 bases and J by 5 bases. CDR1 MGHRA and CDR2 YSYEKL come from the germline V gene. This CDR3 spans 17 amino acids. CDR3 coding DNA: TGCGCCAGCAGCCAAGATTCCATAACAGGGGTGAGGTATGGCTACACCTTC. This translates into CASSQDSITGVRYGYTF.

The chain is built from TRBV2 and TRBJ2-1; 8 positions agree with TRBD2. Per germline, CDR1 SNHLY and CDR2 FYNNEI. Trimming removed 4 bases from V and 7 bases from J; junction bases left unmatched: 9. CDR3 length equals 15 residues. The CDR3 region is CASSAGPGGPNEQFF. CDR3 nucleotides: TGTGCCAGCAGTGCGGGTCCGGGAGGGCCAAATGAGCAGTTCTTC.

The CDR3: CATSRGRGSTYEQYF. As DNA, the CDR3 is TGTGCCACCAGCAGGGGGAGGGGCTCGACCTACGAGCAGTACTTC. The chain has TRBV15 and TRBJ2-7; the match to TRBD2 covers 7 bases. The CDR3 has 15 residues. Germline lookup yields CDR1 LNHNV and CDR2 YYDKDF (reference sequence). Trimming cost V 3 bases and J 2 bases; bases outside gene matches: 7.

This chain's CDR3 is CASSLQPVKLPPRVSYEQYF. CDR3 sequence (DNA): TGTGCCAGCAGTTTACAGCCAGTTAAGCTTCCACCCAGGGTTTCCTACGAGCAGTACTTC. The V and J genes are TRBV27 and TRBJ2-7, with a tentative D call TRBD1 (5 bases). The CDR3 spans 20 residues. V was cut by 2 bases and J by 1 base, with 27 bases left in between. Germline assignment: CDR1 MNHEY and CDR2 SMNVEV (reference sequence).

The V and J genes are TRBV28 and TRBJ2-7; TRBD1 aligns across 7 bases. The junction had 10 bases not matched to a gene; V was cut back by 2 bases and J by 6 bases. Germline V gives CDR1 MDHEN, CDR2 SYDVKM. The CDR3 totals 15 residues. The CDR3 bases are TGTGCCAGCAGTTTAGATTTGAGAGGGGGCCTCGAGCAGTACTTC. As protein: CASSLDLRGGLEQYF.

J is TRBJ1-2 and V is TRBV11-2; D unclear. The CDR3 is made up of 14 amino acids. CDR1 is SGHAT and CDR2 is FQNNGV in the germline V gene. V gave up 4 bases and J gave up 4 bases, with 13 bases separating them. CDR3 loop: CASSYPWQSYGYTF. In DNA form, the CDR3 reads TGTGCCAGCAGCTACCCATGGCAATCCTATGGCTACACCTTC. The whole variable domain, remainder taken from reference TRBV11-2 and TRBJ1-2, is EAGVAQSPRYKIIEKRQSVAFWCNPISGHATLYWYQQILGQGPKLLIQFQNNGVVDDSQLPKDRFSAERLKGVDSTLKIQPAKLEDSAVYLCASSYPWQSYGYTFGSGTRLTVV.

This clone showed up just once. The gene calls are TRBV5-1 and TRBJ2-1; no definite D call. The CDR3 runs to 17 residues. Germline-derived CDR1 and CDR2 are SGHRS and YFSETQ. The V gene lost 0 bases and the J gene lost 0 bases, with 13 bases spanning the gap. This CDR3 is CASSLVITDPSYNEQFF. The CDR3 DNA sequence: TGCGCCAGCAGCTTGGTTATCACGGACCCCTCCTACAATGAGCAGTTCTTC.

V gene TRBV2 combines with J gene TRBJ2-4; D ambiguous. Germline CDR1 and CDR2: SNHLY and FYNNEI. The CDR3 loop spans 15 amino acids. V lost 1 base and J lost 0, with 7 bases in between. CDR3 DNA sequence: TGTGCCAGCAGTGAAGTGGGTATAGCCAAAAACATTCAGTACTTC. Amino acids: CASSEVGIAKNIQYF.

V is TRBV4-3 and J is TRBJ2-7; D gene unclear. Germline-derived CDR1 and CDR2 are LGHNA and YSLEER. The CDR3 runs to 15 residues. V was pared by 0 bases and J by 4 bases, with 13 bases between. CDR3: CASSQDWSESYEQYF. CDR3 nucleotide sequence: TGCGCCAGCAGCCAAGATTGGAGTGAGTCGTACGAGCAGTACTTC.

This clone has a handful of counts. Other DNA variants within this sample encode the same CDR3. The J gene is TRBJ1-1, the V gene TRBV7-9, with D unclear. This CDR3 is built from 12 residues. V was cut by 1 base and J by 4 bases, with 4 bases left in between. CDR1 SEHNR and CDR2 FQNEAQ come from the germline V gene (reference sequence). CDR3 region: CASSLVPTEAFF. The CDR3, as DNA: TGTGCCAGCAGCTTAGTTCCCACTGAAGCTTTCTTT.